Following are 5 T cell receptor beta chains from one sample sequenced in a study of cytomegalovirus exposure and HLA in healthy donors. In the PCR, 60 Vbeta and 13 Jbeta primers were used. Assay: immunoSEQ multiplex PCR; the TCRdb copy retains only in-frame clones and omits some. The table has roughly 200,000 clones, roughly three quarters seen once. Sequences were obtained from PBMCs. The receptor source for this set is a man in his fifties in good health and CMV-seronegative.

V and J are TRBV4-1 and TRBJ1-5; 7 bases match TRBD1. The germline gives CDR1 MGHRA, CDR2 YSYEKL. V trimming: 3 bases; J trimming: 2 bases; junction bases outside the gene matches: 7. The CDR3 totals 16 residues. This chain's CDR3 is CASSQAVDRGNQPQHF. CDR3 in DNA: TGCGCCAGCAGCCAGGCGGTTGACAGGGGCAATCAGCCCCAGCATTTT.

The J gene is TRBJ2-3, the V gene TRBV15, with 7 bases matching TRBD1. Trimming removed 3 bases from V and 2 bases from J; junction bases left unmatched: 8. Germline-derived CDR1 and CDR2 are LNHNV and YYDKDF (reference sequence). This CDR3 comprises 16 residues. DNA of the CDR3: TGTGCCACCAGCAGGACCTTGACAGGGTTCACAGATACGCAGTATTTT. Amino acid sequence: CATSRTLTGFTDTQYF.

This clone has a handful of counts. The CDR3 protein is CASSLEAGSKQFF. The CDR3 region has the DNA TGCGCCAGCAGCTTGGAGGCGGGCTCGAAGCAGTTCTTC. V and J are TRBV5-1 and TRBJ2-1, with a possible D match to TRBD2 (5 bases). V was shortened by 0 bases and J by 11 bases, with 12 bases between the two germline ends. The CDR3 extends over 13 amino acids. CDR1 is SGHRS and CDR2 is YFSETQ in the germline V gene.

The chain has TRBV28 and TRBJ2-7; the match to TRBD1 covers 9 bases. The germline V gene encodes CDR1 MDHEN and CDR2 SYDVKM. The V gene end was trimmed by 2 bases and the J gene end by 6 bases; junction bases not matched to a gene: 2. CDR3 length: 13 amino acids. The CDR3 sequence is CASSLRTGVEQYF. The CDR3 DNA reads as TGTGCCAGCAGTTTAAGGACAGGGGTCGAGCAGTACTTC.

The chain combines TRBV7-9 with TRBJ1-2, with D unclear. Trimming pared 7 bases from V and 2 bases from J, leaving 14 bases between. Germline V gives CDR1 SEHNR, CDR2 FQNEAQ (reference sequence). This CDR3 region has 14 residues. The CDR3 DNA is TGTGCCAGCAACCCCTCTGGTGGCAACTATGGCTACACCTTC. It codes for CASNPSGGNYGYTF.